One sample yielded the 22 T cell receptor beta chains listed below, sequenced in a study of blood T cell repertoires in COVID-19. Some clones are missing from TCRdb's copy, which holds only in-frame ones; the method was immunoSEQ multiplex PCR. The sample consists of about 220,000 clones, 80% to 90% of them appearing once. Sequenced material: PBMCs or T cells enriched from blood (not recorded which). Every receptor here comes from a woman between 50 and 59 years old with acute COVID-19.

The J gene is TRBJ2-2, the V gene TRBV10-1; D ambiguous. CDR1 WNHNN and CDR2 SYGVQD come from the germline V gene (reference sequence). The CDR3 contains 11 residues. V lost 5 bases, J lost 7 bases, and 5 bases lay in between. The CDR3 loop is CASSRGGELFF. CDR3 in DNA: TGCGCCAGCAGTCGCGGCGGGGAGCTGTTTTTT.

The V gene is TRBV28, the J gene TRBJ1-4, with unresolved D. Trimming took 5 bases from V and 2 from J, leaving 15 bases between them. The CDR3 is made up of 16 amino acids. The V gene's germline CDR1 is MDHEN and CDR2 SYDVKM. The CDR3 sequence is CASSPHRPETNEKLFF. The CDR3 nucleotides are TGTGCCAGCAGTCCCCACCGACCGGAGACTAATGAAAAACTGTTTTTT.

This clone has only one observation. The chain employs TRBV9 and TRBJ2-3; weak D call: TRBD2 (6 bases). Deletions cut 4 bases from V and 2 bases from J, with 14 bases between. Germline V gene lookup returns CDR1 SGDLS and CDR2 YYNGEE. The CDR3 has 15 amino acids. For the CDR3, the DNA is TGTGCCAGCAGCTCCAAGGAGGGGTTCACAGATACGCAGTATTTT. This translates into CASSSKEGFTDTQYF.

This clone was seen only once. The chain carries TRBV18 and TRBJ2-5; 7 bases map to TRBD1. CDR3 size: 15 residues. The germline gives CDR1 KGHSH, CDR2 LQKENI. V lost 2 bases, J lost 5 bases, and 8 bases stayed unmatched. CDR3 in amino acids: CASSPDEGARETQYF. In DNA, the CDR3 is TGTGCCAGCTCACCAGATGAGGGGGCGCGGGAGACCCAGTACTTC.

This clone was seen just once. CDR3 loop: CASSLLAGLDNEQFF. The CDR3 DNA reads as TGCGCCAGCAGCTTACTAGCGGGGCTTGACAATGAGCAGTTCTTC. The rearrangement joins TRBV5-1 to TRBJ2-1, with 10 bases identical to TRBD2. Germline lookup yields CDR1 SGHRS and CDR2 YFSETQ. The CDR3 contains 15 residues. After removal of 2 bases from V and 5 bases from J, the junction contained 4 bases not matched to a gene.

This chain links TRBV7-9 with TRBJ2-7; perhaps TRBD1 as D (5 bases). The germline gives CDR1 SEHNR, CDR2 FQNEAQ (reference sequence). V gave up 5 bases and J gave up 2 bases, with 16 bases separating them. This CDR3 has 15 amino acids. The CDR3 nucleotides are TGTGCCAGCAGCAACCCAGGGTCGGGCGCCTACGAGCAGTACTTC. This sequence encodes CASSNPGSGAYEQYF.

The chain combines TRBV7-2 with TRBJ2-7, with TRBD2 matching over 7 bases. V lost 4 bases, J lost 2 bases, and 5 bases stayed unmatched. From germline, CDR1 is SGHTA and CDR2 FQGNSA. The CDR3 has 14 residues. The CDR3 DNA reads as TGTGCCAGCAGCTCCCTAGCGGCCCCCTACGAGCAGTACTTC. Translating it yields CASSSLAAPYEQYF.

The chain has TRBV6-5 and TRBJ2-5, with TRBD1 identical over 8 bases. Germline CDR1 reads MNHEY; CDR2 reads SVGAGI. The CDR3 consists of 14 residues. V shed 5 bases, J shed 5 bases, and the junction held 7 bases outside the gene matches. The CDR3 region has the DNA TGTGCCAGCAGTCCCCGGACAGGGTCGGAGACCCAGTACTTC. This codes for CASSPRTGSETQYF.

The V call is TRBV7-2, the J call TRBJ2-7; 13 bases line up with TRBD2. This CDR3 has 17 residues. CDR1 and CDR2 from the germline V gene are SGHTA and FQGNSA. V lost 3 bases to trimming and J lost 1 base; unmatched junction nucleotides: 6. CDR3 nucleotide sequence: TGTGCCAGCAGCTTGGGGCCGGGACTAGCGGGATCCTACGAGCAGTACTTC. This codes for CASSLGPGLAGSYEQYF.

This chain links TRBV10-3 with TRBJ1-5; 7 bases agree with TRBD1. The CDR3 has 17 residues. The germline V gene encodes CDR1 ENHRY and CDR2 SYGVKD. The J segment lost 3 bases and the V segment lost 0 bases, leaving 8 bases of the junction unmatched. CDR3 region: CAISESYRGRYNQPQHF. CDR3 nucleotides: TGTGCCATCAGTGAGTCGTACAGGGGACGCTACAATCAGCCCCAGCATTTT.

CDR3 bases: TGTGCCAGCTCACCAGCGGGCAGAGGGTATGGCTACACCTTC. Encoded protein: CASSPAGRGYGYTF. This chain uses TRBV18 with TRBJ1-2; D gene unclear. This CDR3 has 14 residues. From germline, CDR1 is KGHSH and CDR2 LQKENI. Trimming shortened V by 2 bases and J by 5 bases, and 12 bases separated the two germline ends.

The CDR3 nucleotides read TGTGCCAGCAGCCAAGATCTGATAGTAGGGGAGCTGTTTTTT. Translating it yields CASSQDLIVGELFF. The genes are TRBV3-1 (or the pseudogene TRBV3-2) and TRBJ2-2, with unresolved D. Trimming removed 0 bases at V and 8 bases at J, with 10 bases between. Germline CDR1 LGHDT, CDR2 YNNKEL (reference sequence). The CDR3 has 14 residues.

The chain is built from TRBV7-9 and TRBJ1-2; weak D call: TRBD1 (5 bases). V was shortened by 4 bases and J by 3 bases, with 18 bases between the two germline ends. CDR3 length equals 16 residues. Per the germline V gene, CDR1 is SEHNR and CDR2 is FQNEAQ (reference sequence). CDR3 amino acids: CASSWYRSTGDYGYTF. CDR3 DNA: TGTGCCAGCAGCTGGTACAGGTCTACCGGTGACTATGGCTACACCTTC.

This chain joins TRBV6-2 or TRBV6-3 and TRBJ1-5; D is possibly TRBD1 (5 bases). From germline, CDR1 is MNHEY and CDR2 SVGEGT. This CDR3 spans 12 amino acids. The germline V and J ends were trimmed by 5 bases and 6 bases, with 8 bases remaining between them. The CDR3 loop reads CASSSGGQPQHF. The CDR3 nucleotides are TGTGCCAGCAGTAGCGGGGGTCAGCCCCAGCATTTT.

V gene TRBV5-1 combines with J gene TRBJ2-1, with TRBD1 identical over 9 bases. Germline lookup yields CDR1 SGHRS and CDR2 YFSETQ. There are 16 residues in the CDR3. J lost 4 bases, V lost 1 base, and 6 bases had no gene match. The CDR3 DNA sequence: TGCGCCAGCAGCTTGACGGGGGACAGGGATTACAATGAGCAGTTCTTC. Translation: CASSLTGDRDYNEQFF. Variable domain in full (rest from reference TRBV5-1 and TRBJ2-1): KAGVTQTPRYLIKTRGQQVTLSCSPISGHRSVSWYQQTPGQGLQFLFEYFSETQRNKGNFPGRFSGRQFSNSRSEMNVSTLELGDSALYLCASSLTGDRDYNEQFFGPGTRLTVL.

The rearrangement uses TRBV24-1 and TRBJ2-1; 7 bases are a match to TRBD2. Per germline, CDR1 KGHDR and CDR2 SFDVKD. V shed 4 bases, J shed 11 bases, and the junction held 16 bases outside the gene matches. This CDR3 spans 16 amino acids. Here the CDR3 DNA reads TGTGCCACCAGTGAGGCGGGGGACCTGAATGGGTTGAAGCAGTTCTTC. It is translated as CATSEAGDLNGLKQFF.

The chain joins TRBV28 to TRBJ2-2; D uncertain. CDR1 is MDHEN, CDR2 SYDVKM, per germline. The CDR3 totals 13 residues. V shed 2 bases and J shed 7 bases, with 8 bases lying between them. CDR3 loop: CASSLRGGGELFF. DNA of the CDR3: TGTGCCAGCAGTTTAAGAGGCGGCGGGGAGCTGTTTTTT. Full variable domain (remainder filled in from reference TRBV28 and TRBJ2-2): DVKVTQSSRYLVKRTGEKVFLECVQDMDHENMFWYRQDPGLGLRLIYFSYDVKMKEKGDIPEGYSVSREKKERFSLILESASTNQTSMYLCASSLRGGGELFFGEGSRLTVL.

This clone was recorded once. The rearrangement joins TRBV27 to TRBJ1-1, with TRBD1 matching over 7 bases. Germline CDR1 MNHEY, CDR2 SMNVEV (reference sequence). J was trimmed by 1 base and V by 6 bases; bases with no gene match: 5. The CDR3 loop spans 14 amino acids. The CDR3 DNA is TGTGCCAGCAGGATGGGACAGCCGAACACTGAAGCTTTCTTT. Translated: CASRMGQPNTEAFF.

The V and J genes are TRBV28 and TRBJ2-7, with D possibly being TRBD2 (6 bases). V was clipped by 7 bases and J by 3 bases, with 19 bases between them. Germline V gene sequence: CDR1 MDHEN, CDR2 SYDVKM. The CDR3 is made up of 15 amino acids. The CDR3 loop reads CASTTSGAGGYEQYF. The DNA of the CDR3 is TGTGCCAGCACCACCTCGGGAGCGGGTGGCTACGAGCAGTACTTC.

This clone came up a few times. This chain uses TRBV9 with TRBJ1-5, with 7 nucleotides matching TRBD1. CDR3 length equals 15 residues. CDR1 and CDR2 from the germline V gene are SGDLS and YYNGEE. V dropped 4 bases and J dropped 12; count of bases not matched to a gene: 16. The CDR3 sequence is CASSRGGSEGANQHF. DNA of the CDR3: TGTGCCAGCAGCAGAGGGGGTAGCGAGGGGGCAAACCAGCATTTT.

The chain is built from TRBV19 and TRBJ1-6, with TRBD1 matching 12 bases. Germline V lookup: CDR1 LNHDA, CDR2 SQIVND (reference sequence). The CDR3 is made up of 15 amino acids. V was clipped by 4 bases and J by 10 bases; unmatched bases: 5. The CDR3 nucleotides read TGTGCCAGTAGTACCCGCGGGACAGGGGGCTCACCCCTCCACTTT. As protein: CASSTRGTGGSPLHF.

The rearrangement uses TRBV27 and TRBJ1-6; the D gene is possibly TRBD1 (6 bases). There are 15 residues in the CDR3. V was cut by 0 bases and J by 9 bases, with 12 bases left in between. Germline CDR1 reads MNHEY; CDR2 reads SMNVEV (reference sequence). CDR3 coding DNA: TGTGCCAGCAGTTTATCCCGACAGGCTGTTTCACCCCTCCACTTT. It codes for CASSLSRQAVSPLHF.